The 11 T cell receptor beta chains in this list originate from one sample, sequenced in a study of cytomegalovirus exposure and HLA in healthy donors. Vbeta (60) and Jbeta (13) primers were used in the PCR. Repertoires were generated with immunoSEQ multiplex PCR, while TCRdb's copy carries only in-frame clones and drops some. In the table there are roughly 190,000 clones, approximately 80% of which are singletons. Specimen: PBMCs. All receptors come from a woman younger than 45 in good health and CMV-seronegative.

The V gene is TRBV5-6, the J gene TRBJ2-2; maybe TRBD2 (7 bases). The CDR3 spans 17 residues. Germline V lookup: CDR1 SGHDT, CDR2 YYEEEE. Trimming cost V 3 bases and J 1 base, with 16 bases left between them. The CDR3, as DNA: TGTGCCAGCAGCTACGGGGGGCGGGGTTGGAACACCGGGGAGCTGTTTTTT. Translated, it gives CASSYGGRGWNTGELFF.

This clone has more than one count but fewer than ten. This chain connects TRBV5-4 to TRBJ1-2, with D tentatively TRBD1 (5 bases). V was shortened by 0 bases and J by 8 bases, with 14 bases between the two germline ends. The CDR3 is 14 residues long. Per germline, CDR1 SGHNT and CDR2 YYREEE (reference sequence). In nucleotides, the CDR3 is TGTGCCAGCAGCTTGGTAGGGGAGGGAAAAGGCTACACCTTC. Translation gives CASSLVGEGKGYTF.

The chain is built from TRBV18 and TRBJ2-1, with a possible D match to TRBD1 (6 bases). Deletions cut 4 bases from V and 3 bases from J, with 22 bases between. Per germline, CDR1 KGHSH and CDR2 LQKENI. This CDR3 has 18 amino acids. In nucleotides, the CDR3 is TGTGCCAGCTCACAAAGGACAGCCCAGTCTACCCTCTACAATGAGCAGTTCTTC. Encoded protein: CASSQRTAQSTLYNEQFF.

The chain combines TRBV7-9 with TRBJ1-1, with a weak D call TRBD1 (5 bases). This CDR3 spans 14 amino acids. Germline loops: CDR1 SEHNR, CDR2 FQNEAQ (reference sequence). Trimming took 5 bases from V and 6 from J, leaving 16 bases between them. Here the CDR3 reads CASSPGTYEAEAFF. Written as DNA, the CDR3 is TGTGCCAGCAGCCCCGGGACTTATGAAGCTGAAGCTTTCTTT.

The genes are TRBV19 and TRBJ2-5; D unclear. The V end was cut by 6 bases, the J end by 5 bases, with 10 bases between. Germline lookup yields CDR1 LNHDA and CDR2 SQIVND (reference sequence). CDR3 length: 12 residues. The CDR3 DNA is TGTGCCAGTAGGGGCCCGATGGAGACCCAGTACTTC. Its protein product is CASRGPMETQYF.

The chain uses TRBV4-3 and TRBJ2-5; 9 bases are shared with TRBD2. The CDR3 is made up of 15 amino acids. V shed 2 bases and J 1 base; nucleotides not matched to a gene: 2. Germline CDR1 is LGHNA and CDR2 is YSLEER. This chain's CDR3 is CASSQQLAGQETQYF. As DNA, the CDR3 is TGCGCCAGCAGCCAACAACTAGCGGGCCAAGAGACCCAGTACTTC.

The CDR3 DNA is TGTGCCAGCAGCCAAGATGGGGCTAGCGGGGGTTACGAGCAGTACTTC. Its translation is CASSQDGASGGYEQYF. V usage is TRBV5-4 and J usage is TRBJ2-7; 10 bases fit TRBD2. The CDR3 runs to 16 residues. Germline CDR1 and CDR2: SGHNT and YYREEE (reference sequence). Trimming cost V 4 bases and J 4 bases; bases outside gene matches: 11.

The chain has TRBV29-1 and TRBJ2-7; a possible D gene is TRBD2 (6 bases). Germline CDR1 is SQVTM and CDR2 is ANQGSEA. The CDR3 runs 11 residues. The germline V and J ends were trimmed by 7 bases and 7 bases, with 14 bases remaining between them. The CDR3 DNA is TGCAGCGGATCGGGGGTCGGAGAGCAGTACTTC. Protein product: CSGSGVGEQYF.

This clone has more than one count but fewer than ten. V usage is TRBV6-1 and J usage is TRBJ1-2; D is possibly TRBD1 (6 bases). Trimming took off 5 bases at V and 2 bases at J, with 9 bases between the two ends. The CDR3 contains 13 residues. Germline V lookup: CDR1 MNHNS, CDR2 SASEGT. CDR3 nucleotides: TGTGCCAGCAGTACAGGGTCGAACTATGGCTACACCTTC. Amino acid sequence: CASSTGSNYGYTF.

J is TRBJ2-2 and V is TRBV19, with TRBD2 matching over 12 bases. Germline V gives CDR1 LNHDA, CDR2 SQIVND (reference sequence). The CDR3 runs 15 residues. V lost 4 bases and J lost 6; bases outside the gene matches: 3. CDR3 sequence reads: CASSKTSGSPGELFF. The CDR3 bases are TGTGCCAGTAGTAAGACTAGCGGGAGCCCCGGGGAGCTGTTTTTT.

On this clone itself: Other nucleotide sequences in the sample specify the same CDR3. The J gene is TRBJ2-1, the V gene TRBV4-2, with 7 bases lining up with TRBD2. There are 16 residues in the CDR3. Germline V gene lookup returns CDR1 LGHNA and CDR2 YNFKEQ. V dropped 0 bases and J dropped 2; count of bases not matched to a gene: 4. CDR3 bases: TGTGCCAGCAGCCAAGACGCTAGCGGCCCCTACAATGAGCAGTTCTTC. It encodes CASSQDASGPYNEQFF.